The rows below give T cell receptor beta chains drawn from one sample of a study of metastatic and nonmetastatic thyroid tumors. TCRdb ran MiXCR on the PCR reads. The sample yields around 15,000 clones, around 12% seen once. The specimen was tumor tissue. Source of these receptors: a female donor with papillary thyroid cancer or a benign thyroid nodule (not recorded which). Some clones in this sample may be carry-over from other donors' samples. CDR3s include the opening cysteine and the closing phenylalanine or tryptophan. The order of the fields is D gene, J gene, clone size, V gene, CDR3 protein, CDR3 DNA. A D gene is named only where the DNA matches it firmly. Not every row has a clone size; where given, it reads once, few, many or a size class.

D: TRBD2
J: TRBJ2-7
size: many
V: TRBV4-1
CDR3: CASSQYAGEPSYEQYF
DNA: TGCGCCAGCAGCCAATACGCGGGAGAGCCCTCCTACGAGCAGTACTTC

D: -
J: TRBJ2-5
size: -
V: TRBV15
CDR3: CATSRDPNRETQYF
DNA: TGTGCCACCAGCAGAGATCCTAATAGGGAGACCCAGTACTTC

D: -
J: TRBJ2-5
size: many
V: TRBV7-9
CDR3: CASSPISQAQYF
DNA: TGTGCCAGCAGCCCTATTAGTCAGGCCCAGTACTTC

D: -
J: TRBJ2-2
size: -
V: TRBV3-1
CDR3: CASSKRPGELFF
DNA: TGTGCCAGCAGTAAGCGGCCCGGGGAGCTGTTTTTT

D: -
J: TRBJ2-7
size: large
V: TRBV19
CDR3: CASRGGAAGEQYF
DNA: TGTGCCAGTAGGGGGGGCGCGGCGGGCGAGCAGTACTTC

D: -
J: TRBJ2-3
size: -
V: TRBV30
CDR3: CAWNVGAYTQYF
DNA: TGTGCCTGGAACGTGGGGGCATATACGCAGTATTTT

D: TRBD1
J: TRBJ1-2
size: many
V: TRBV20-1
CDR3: CSAHRGTGGYTF
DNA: TGCAGTGCACATCGGGGGACAGGTGGCTACACCTTC

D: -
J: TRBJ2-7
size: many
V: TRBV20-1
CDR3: CSARAKRSFYEQYF
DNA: TGCAGTGCTAGAGCGAAGCGCTCCTTCTACGAGCAGTACTTC

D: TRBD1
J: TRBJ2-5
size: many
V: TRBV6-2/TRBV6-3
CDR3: CASTGDSIQETQYF
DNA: TGTGCCAGCACCGGGGACAGTATCCAAGAGACCCAGTACTTC

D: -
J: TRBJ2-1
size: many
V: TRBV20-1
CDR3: CSAPPPPVYNEQFF
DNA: TGCAGTGCCCCCCCCCCGCCCGTATACAATGAGCAGTTCTTC

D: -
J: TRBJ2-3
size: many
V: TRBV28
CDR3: CASSLEGPDTQYF
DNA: TGTGCCAGCAGTTTGGAGGGCCCAGATACGCAGTATTTT

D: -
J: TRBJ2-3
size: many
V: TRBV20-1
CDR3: CSASPGADTQYF
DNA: TGCAGTGCTAGCCCGGGAGCAGATACGCAGTATTTT

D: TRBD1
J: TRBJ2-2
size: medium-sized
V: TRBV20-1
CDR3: CSAREMRQGNTGELFF
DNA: TGCAGTGCTAGAGAAATGAGACAGGGGAACACCGGGGAGCTGTTTTTT

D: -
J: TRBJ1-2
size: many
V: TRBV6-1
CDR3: CASSEATQGRYGYTF
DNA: TGTGCCAGCAGTGAAGCAACACAGGGAAGATATGGCTACACCTTC

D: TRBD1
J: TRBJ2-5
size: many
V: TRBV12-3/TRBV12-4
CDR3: CASSGQGTQETQYF
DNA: TGTGCCAGCAGCGGACAGGGGACCCAAGAGACCCAGTACTTC

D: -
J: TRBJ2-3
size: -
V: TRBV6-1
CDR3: CASTPRSTETDTQCF
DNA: TGTGCCAGCACCCCCCGGTCTACTGAAACAGATACGCAGTGTTTT

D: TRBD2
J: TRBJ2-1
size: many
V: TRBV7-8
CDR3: CASSIPAAGAYNEQFF
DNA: TGTGCCAGCAGCATCCCGGCGGCGGGGGCCTACAATGAGCAGTTCTTC

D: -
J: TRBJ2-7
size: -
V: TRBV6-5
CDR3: CASSYYGKIYEQYF
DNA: TGTGCCAGCAGTTACTACGGCAAGATCTACGAGCAGTACTTC

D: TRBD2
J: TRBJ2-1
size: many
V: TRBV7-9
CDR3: CASSLGAGGLNEQFF
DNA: TGTGCCAGCAGCTTAGGGGCGGGGGGTCTCAATGAGCAGTTCTTC

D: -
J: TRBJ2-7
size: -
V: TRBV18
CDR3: CASSPGGSYPYEQYF
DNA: TGTGCCAGCTCACCAGGGGGAAGTTACCCCTACGAGCAGTACTTC

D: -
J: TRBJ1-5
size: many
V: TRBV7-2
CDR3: CASSLAPVYQPQHF
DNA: TGTGCCAGCAGCTTAGCTCCGGTCTATCAGCCCCAGCATTTT

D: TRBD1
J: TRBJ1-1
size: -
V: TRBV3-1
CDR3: CASSQPGQGRPEAFF
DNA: TGTGCCAGCAGCCAACCGGGACAGGGAAGACCTGAAGCTTTCTTT

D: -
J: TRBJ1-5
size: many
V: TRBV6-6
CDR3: CASSYRRPTDQPQHF
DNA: TGTGCCAGCAGTTATAGGAGGCCAACGGACCAGCCCCAGCATTTT

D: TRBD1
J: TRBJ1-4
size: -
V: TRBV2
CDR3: CASKRGGGQGKEKLFF
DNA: TGTGCCAGCAAGAGGGGCGGCGGACAGGGTAAAGAAAAACTGTTTTTT

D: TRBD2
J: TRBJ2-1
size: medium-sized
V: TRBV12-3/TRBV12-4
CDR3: CASSLETSGYNEQFF
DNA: TGTGCCAGCAGTTTGGAGACTAGCGGCTACAATGAGCAGTTCTTC

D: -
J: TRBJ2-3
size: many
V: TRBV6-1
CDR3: CASREGRGTDTQYF
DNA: TGTGCCAGCAGAGAAGGACGAGGCACAGATACGCAGTATTTT

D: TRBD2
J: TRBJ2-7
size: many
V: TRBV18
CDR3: CASSPPSGLGSYEQYF
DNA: TGTGCCAGCTCACCACCTTCGGGACTAGGTTCCTACGAGCAGTACTTC

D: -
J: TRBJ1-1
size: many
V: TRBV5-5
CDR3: CASSLGRATEAFF
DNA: TGTGCCAGCAGCTTGGGTAGGGCCACTGAAGCTTTCTTT

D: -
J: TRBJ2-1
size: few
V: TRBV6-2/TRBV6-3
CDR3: CASSYGGGTNNEQFF
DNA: TGTGCCAGCAGTTACGGCGGCGGGACCAACAATGAGCAGTTCTTC

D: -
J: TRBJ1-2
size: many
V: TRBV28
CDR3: CASRKQSTDGYTF
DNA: TGTGCCAGCAGGAAACAGTCGACCGATGGCTACACCTTC

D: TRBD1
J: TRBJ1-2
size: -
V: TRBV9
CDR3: CASSVVVGQGDQNYGYTF
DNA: TGTGCCAGCAGCGTAGTAGTGGGACAGGGGGACCAAAACTATGGCTACACCTTC

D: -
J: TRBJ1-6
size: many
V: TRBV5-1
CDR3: CASSLLGYQNSPLHF
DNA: TGCGCCAGCAGCTTGCTAGGGTACCAGAATTCACCCCTCCACTTT

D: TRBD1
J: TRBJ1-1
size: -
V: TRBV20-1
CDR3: CSDLYRGLNNEAFF
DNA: TGCAGTGACCTATACAGGGGCCTAAACAATGAAGCTTTCTTT

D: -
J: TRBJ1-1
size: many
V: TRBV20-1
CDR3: CSARSVARFESEAFF
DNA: TGCAGTGCTAGATCGGTAGCTCGGTTTGAGTCTGAAGCTTTCTTT

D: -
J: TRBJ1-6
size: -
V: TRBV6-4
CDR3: CASGTGLNNSPLHF
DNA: TGTGCCAGCGGGACGGGTCTAAATAATTCACCACTCCACTTT

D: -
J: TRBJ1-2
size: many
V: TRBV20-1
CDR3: CSAPVRGLSYGYTF
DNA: TGCAGTGCCCCCGTCCGGGGTCTTTCCTATGGCTACACCTTC

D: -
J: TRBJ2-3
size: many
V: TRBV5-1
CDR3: CASSFGSPDTQYF
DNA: TGCGCCAGCAGCTTTGGCAGTCCAGATACGCAGTATTTT

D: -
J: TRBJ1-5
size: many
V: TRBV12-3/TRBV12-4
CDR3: CASSYRGNQPQHF
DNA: TGTGCCAGCAGTTACAGGGGCAATCAGCCCCAGCATTTT

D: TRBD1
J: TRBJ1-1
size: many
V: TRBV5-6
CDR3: CASSSRGRFTEAFF
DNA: TGTGCCAGCAGCTCGAGGGGGCGCTTCACTGAAGCTTTCTTT

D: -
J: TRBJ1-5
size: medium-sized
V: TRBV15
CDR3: CATSRGLGPNQPQHF
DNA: TGTGCCACCAGCAGAGGCCTAGGACCTAATCAGCCCCAGCATTTT

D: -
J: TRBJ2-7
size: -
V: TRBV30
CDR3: CAWSQGSFYEQYF
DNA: TGTGCCTGGAGTCAGGGGTCTTTCTACGAGCAGTACTTC

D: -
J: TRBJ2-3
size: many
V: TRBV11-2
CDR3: CASSLAGDTQYF
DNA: TGTGCCAGCAGCTTGGCCGGAGATACGCAGTATTTT

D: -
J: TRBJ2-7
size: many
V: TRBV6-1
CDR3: CASSRQGLSRSYEQYF
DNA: TGTGCCAGCAGCCGACAAGGACTTTCACGCTCCTACGAGCAGTACTTC

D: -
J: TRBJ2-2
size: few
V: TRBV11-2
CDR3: CASSISGLAGELFF
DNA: TGTGCCAGCAGCATTTCGGGCCTGGCCGGGGAGCTGTTTTTT

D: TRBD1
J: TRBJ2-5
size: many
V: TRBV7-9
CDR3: CASIEDRGRETQYF
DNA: TGTGCCAGCATTGAAGACAGGGGGCGAGAGACCCAGTACTTC

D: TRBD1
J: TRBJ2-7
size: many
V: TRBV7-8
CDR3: CASGRTGAYEQYF
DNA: TGTGCCAGCGGACGGACAGGAGCCTACGAGCAGTACTTC

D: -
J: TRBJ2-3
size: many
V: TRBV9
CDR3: CASSVGGTTQYF
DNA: TGTGCCAGCAGCGTAGGCGGGACTACGCAGTATTTT

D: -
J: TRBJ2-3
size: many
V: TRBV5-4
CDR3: CASSFGKPDTQYF
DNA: TGTGCCAGCAGCTTTGGGAAGCCAGATACGCAGTATTTT

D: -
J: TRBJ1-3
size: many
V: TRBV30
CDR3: CAWSIGTGGNTIYF
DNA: TGTGCCTGGAGTATCGGGACGGGCGGAAACACCATATATTTT

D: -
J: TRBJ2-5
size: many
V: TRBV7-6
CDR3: CASSPFRQETQYF
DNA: TGTGCCAGCAGCCCCTTCCGGCAAGAGACCCAGTACTTC